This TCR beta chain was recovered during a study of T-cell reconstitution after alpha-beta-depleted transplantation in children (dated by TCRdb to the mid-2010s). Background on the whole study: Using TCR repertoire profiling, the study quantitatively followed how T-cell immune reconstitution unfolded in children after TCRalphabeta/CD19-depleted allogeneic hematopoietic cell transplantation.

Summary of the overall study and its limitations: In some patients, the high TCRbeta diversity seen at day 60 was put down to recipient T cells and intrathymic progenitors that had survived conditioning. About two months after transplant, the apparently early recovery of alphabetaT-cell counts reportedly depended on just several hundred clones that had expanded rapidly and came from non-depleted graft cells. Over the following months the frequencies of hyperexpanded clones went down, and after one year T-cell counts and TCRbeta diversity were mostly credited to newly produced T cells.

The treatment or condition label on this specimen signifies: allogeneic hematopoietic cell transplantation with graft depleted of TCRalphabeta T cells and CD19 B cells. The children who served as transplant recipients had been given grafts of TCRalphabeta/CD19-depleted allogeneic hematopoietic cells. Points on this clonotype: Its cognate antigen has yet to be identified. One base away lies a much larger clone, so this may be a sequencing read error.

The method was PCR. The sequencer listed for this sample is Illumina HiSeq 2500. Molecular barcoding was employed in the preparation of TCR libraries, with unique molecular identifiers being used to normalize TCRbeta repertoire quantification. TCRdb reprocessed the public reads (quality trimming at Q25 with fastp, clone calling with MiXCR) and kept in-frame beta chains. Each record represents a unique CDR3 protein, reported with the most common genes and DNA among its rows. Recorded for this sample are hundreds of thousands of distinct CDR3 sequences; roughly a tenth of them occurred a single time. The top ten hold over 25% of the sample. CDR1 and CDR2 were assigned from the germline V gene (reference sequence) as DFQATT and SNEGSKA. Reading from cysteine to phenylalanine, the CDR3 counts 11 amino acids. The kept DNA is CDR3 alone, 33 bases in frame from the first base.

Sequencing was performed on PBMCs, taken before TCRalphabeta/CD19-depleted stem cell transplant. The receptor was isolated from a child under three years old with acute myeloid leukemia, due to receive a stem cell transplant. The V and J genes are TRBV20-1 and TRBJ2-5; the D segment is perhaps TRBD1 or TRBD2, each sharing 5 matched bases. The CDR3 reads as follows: CSAEERGTQHF. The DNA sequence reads TGCAGTGCTGAAGAACGTGGGACCCAGCACTTC.